This T cell receptor (beta chain) was identified in a study of control samples from healthy donors and cancer patients. Germline values: CDR1 MDHEN, CDR2 SYDVKM. This CDR3 spans 16 amino acids. The V end was cut by 2 bases, the J end by 0 bases, with 13 bases between. The table came from immunoSEQ multiplex PCR; TCRdb's copy has only in-frame clones and leaves some out. Among some 120,000 clones listed, about 88% were seen once. The sequenced material came from blood. This TCR was recovered from a middle-aged man in good health. The chain employs TRBV28 and TRBJ1-1; D remains ambiguous. The CDR3 DNA follows: TGTGCCAGCAGTTTAATAGTCGCTGGGTTGAACACTGAAGCTTTCTTT. Translating it yields CASSLIVAGLNTEAFF.